Included here is one T cell receptor beta chain sequence, with context. The antigen it binds to is not known. Base quality data are lacking; no much larger clone is found one base away. Each collaborating institution followed its own protocols to collect whole blood in K2EDTA tubes. For TCRbeta analysis, collaborator samples were shipped as frozen whole blood, as isolated PBMCs, or as DNA extracted from either sample type. The data originate from a study of blood T cell repertoires in COVID-19 (dated by TCRdb to 2018 to 2021). As for the study more broadly: Samples covering the acute and convalescent phases of COVID-19 were provided by collaborators in the United States, Italy and Spain. The material from the prospective study consisted of cDNA or gDNA derived from T cells, B-cell-depleted T cells, or PBMCs. Subjects who had been exposed to COVID-19, were actively infected with it, or had recovered from it provided the deeply sampled blood TCRbeta repertoires that made up the dataset. The repertoires were made available in a free public database intended to serve as a resource for research on the immune response to SARS-CoV-2. Samples came from the ongoing ImmuneRACE study (first 160 participants) plus 1,254 subjects from 6 global collaborators. The sample metadata nearly always contained a de-identified subject ID, COVID-19 status, age in years and sex. Where available, HLA class I and class II types were obtained from metadata supplied by the sample provider rather than from assay-based typing. What the research found in general, with its limitations: The quantity of clinical and demographic metadata differed by source and by participant and was supplied without curation.

TCRbeta CDR3 regions were amplified from genomic DNA using the immunoSEQ Assay, a bias-controlled multiplex PCR. From the authors' description of their analysis: The number of nucleated cells in each sample was estimated from the amplification of reference gene primers within the assay. To quantify the absolute abundance of each unique TCRbeta CDR3 rearrangement, sequence reads were collapsed and filtered. Productive Simpson clonality was computed per sample as the square root of Simpson's diversity index over productive rearrangements. Held by TCRdb, this immuneACCESS table contains in-frame sequences only and omits some clones. Under half of the omission traces to an unresolved V gene where checked; the cause of the rest is unknown. V and J calls and clone size are given by that table; D and trimming were obtained from the DNA. The sample includes 80,000 or so clones, with less than 95% observed a single time. The ten biggest clones cover 0.8% to 1.3% of the sample.

The receptor was derived from a woman between 50 and 59 years old in a cohort sampled during active COVID-19. Material: peripheral blood.

The DNA sequence is as follows: TGTGCCAGCAGTTACTCAGGGGGCGCGGGGGATACGCAGTATTTT. Its product reads: CASSYSGGAGDTQYF. The chain employs TRBV6-6 and TRBJ2-3; D gene: possibly TRBD1, on 7 matching bases. CDR1 and CDR2 are drawn from the germline V gene (reference sequence): MNHNY, SVGAGI. Cut back by 0 bases and 6 bases, the V and J ends lie 13 bases apart. The CDR3, from cysteine to phenylalanine, totals 15 residues. The DNA shown is the 45-base CDR3, in frame from base 1.